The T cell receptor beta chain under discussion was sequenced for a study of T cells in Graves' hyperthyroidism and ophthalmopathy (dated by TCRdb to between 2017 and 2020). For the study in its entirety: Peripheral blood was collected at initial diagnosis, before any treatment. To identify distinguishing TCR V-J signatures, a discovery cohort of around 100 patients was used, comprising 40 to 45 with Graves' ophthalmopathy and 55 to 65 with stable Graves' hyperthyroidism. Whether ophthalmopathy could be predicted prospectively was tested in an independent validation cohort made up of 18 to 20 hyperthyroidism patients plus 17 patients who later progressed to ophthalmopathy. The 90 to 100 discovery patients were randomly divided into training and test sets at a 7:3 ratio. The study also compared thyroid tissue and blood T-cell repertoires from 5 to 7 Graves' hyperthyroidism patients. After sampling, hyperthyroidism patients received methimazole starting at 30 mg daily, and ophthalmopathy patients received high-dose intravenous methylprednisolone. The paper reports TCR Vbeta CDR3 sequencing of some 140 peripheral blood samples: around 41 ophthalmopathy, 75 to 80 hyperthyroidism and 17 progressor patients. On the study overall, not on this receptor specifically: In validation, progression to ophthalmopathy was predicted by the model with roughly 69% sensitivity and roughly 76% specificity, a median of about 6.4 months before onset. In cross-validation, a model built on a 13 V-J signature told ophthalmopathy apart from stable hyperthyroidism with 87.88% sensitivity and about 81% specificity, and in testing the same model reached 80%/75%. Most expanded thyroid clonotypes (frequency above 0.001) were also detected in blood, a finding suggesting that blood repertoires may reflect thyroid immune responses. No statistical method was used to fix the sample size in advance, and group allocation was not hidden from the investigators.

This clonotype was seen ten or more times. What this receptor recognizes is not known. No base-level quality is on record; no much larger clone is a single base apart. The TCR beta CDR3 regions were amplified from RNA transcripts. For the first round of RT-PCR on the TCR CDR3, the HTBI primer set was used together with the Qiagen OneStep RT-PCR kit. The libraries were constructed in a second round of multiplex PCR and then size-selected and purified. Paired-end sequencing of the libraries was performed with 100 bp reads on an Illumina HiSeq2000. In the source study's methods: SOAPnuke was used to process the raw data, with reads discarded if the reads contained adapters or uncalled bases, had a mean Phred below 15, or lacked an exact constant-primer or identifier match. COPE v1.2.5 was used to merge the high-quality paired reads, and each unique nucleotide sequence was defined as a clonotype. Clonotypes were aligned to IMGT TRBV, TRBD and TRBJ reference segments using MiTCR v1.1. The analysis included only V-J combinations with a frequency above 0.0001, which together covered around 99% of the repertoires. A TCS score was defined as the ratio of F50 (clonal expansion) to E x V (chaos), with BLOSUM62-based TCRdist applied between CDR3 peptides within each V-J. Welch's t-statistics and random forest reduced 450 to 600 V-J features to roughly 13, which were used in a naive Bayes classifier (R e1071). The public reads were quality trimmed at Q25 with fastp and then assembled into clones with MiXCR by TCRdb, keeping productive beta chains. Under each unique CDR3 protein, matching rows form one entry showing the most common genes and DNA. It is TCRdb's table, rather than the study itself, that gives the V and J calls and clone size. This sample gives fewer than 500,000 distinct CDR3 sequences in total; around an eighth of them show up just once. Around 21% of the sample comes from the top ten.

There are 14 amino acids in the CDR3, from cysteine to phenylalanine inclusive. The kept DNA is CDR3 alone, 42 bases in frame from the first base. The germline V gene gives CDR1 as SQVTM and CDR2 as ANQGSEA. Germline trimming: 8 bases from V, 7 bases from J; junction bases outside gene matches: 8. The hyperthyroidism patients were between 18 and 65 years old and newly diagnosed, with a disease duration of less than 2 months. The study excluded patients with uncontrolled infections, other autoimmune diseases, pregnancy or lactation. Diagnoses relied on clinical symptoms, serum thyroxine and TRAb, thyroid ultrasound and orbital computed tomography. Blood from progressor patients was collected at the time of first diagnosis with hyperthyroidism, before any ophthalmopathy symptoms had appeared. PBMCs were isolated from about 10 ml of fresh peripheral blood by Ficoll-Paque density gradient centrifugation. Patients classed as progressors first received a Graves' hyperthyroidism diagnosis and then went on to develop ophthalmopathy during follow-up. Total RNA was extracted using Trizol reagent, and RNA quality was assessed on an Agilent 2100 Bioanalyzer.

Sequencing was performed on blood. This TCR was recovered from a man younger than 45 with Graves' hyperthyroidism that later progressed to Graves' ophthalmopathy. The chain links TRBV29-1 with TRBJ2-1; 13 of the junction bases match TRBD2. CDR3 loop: CSLRLAGGRNEQFF. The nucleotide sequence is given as TGCAGCTTAAGACTAGCGGGGGGCCGGAATGAGCAGTTCTTC.